These T cell receptor beta chains were read from a single sample in a study of T cell responses to AZD1222 COVID-19 vaccine. The data were produced by immunoSEQ multiplex PCR, yet TCRdb's version contains in-frame clones alone and is incomplete. The profile covers more than 110,000 clones, with about 92% appearing a single time and roughly 3.1% taken by the ten largest. The sample in question was peripheral blood, obtained on day 0 of AZD1222 vaccination. The receptors were gathered from an adult in good health. Each CDR3 is given with its conserved first and last residue. A D gene is named only where the DNA matches it firmly. Expanded clones get a size class; other rows say once, few or many, or leave the size out.

d_gene	len	abundance	j_gene	v_gene	CDR3aa	CDR3nt
TRBD2	20	NA	TRBJ2-3	TRBV10-3	CAIRNQLAGGTQSSTDTQYF	TGTGCCATCAGGAACCAACTAGCGGGAGGAACGCAAAGTAGCACAGATACGCAGTATTTT
NA	12	NA	TRBJ2-1	TRBV27	CASSLTRNEQFF	TGTGCCAGCAGTTTAACCCGGAATGAGCAGTTCTTC
TRBD2	15	NA	TRBJ2-1	TRBV7-2	CASSSVAGGYNEQFF	TGTGCCAGCAGCTCCGTAGCGGGGGGGTACAATGAGCAGTTCTTC
TRBD1	12	NA	TRBJ1-1	TRBV30	CAWQQGFTEAFF	TGTGCCTGGCAACAGGGGTTCACTGAAGCTTTCTTT
NA	18	NA	TRBJ1-5	TRBV21-1	CASSTARDRGSMGQPQHF	TGTGCCAGCAGCACCGCCCGAGACAGGGGCAGTATGGGTCAGCCCCAGCATTTT
TRBD2	14	NA	TRBJ2-1	TRBV29-1	CSVGGLAFYNEQFF	TGCAGCGTTGGGGGACTAGCGTTCTACAATGAGCAGTTCTTC
TRBD1	16	NA	TRBJ1-2	TRBV12-5	CASGQDRGRRGYGYTF	TGTGCTAGTGGCCAGGACAGGGGGCGCAGGGGCTATGGCTACACCTTC
TRBD2	15	NA	TRBJ2-1	TRBV11-3	CASSKPGLEGNEQFF	TGTGCCAGCAGTAAACCGGGACTAGAAGGCAATGAGCAGTTCTTC
TRBD2	16	NA	TRBJ2-3	TRBV6-2/TRBV6-3	CASSYPGLEGTDTQYF	TGTGCCAGCAGTTACCCGGGACTAGAGGGCACAGATACGCAGTATTTT
NA	13	NA	TRBJ2-7	TRBV7-9	CASSRGQNYEQYF	TGTGCCAGCAGCCGTGGGCAGAACTACGAGCAGTACTTC
TRBD2	18	NA	TRBJ2-2	TRBV2	CASSEAQASGSNTGELFF	TGTGCCAGCAGTGAAGCGCAGGCTAGCGGCTCGAACACCGGGGAGCTGTTTTTT
TRBD2	15	NA	TRBJ2-1	TRBV27	CASSRIAGEYNEQFF	TGTGCCAGCAGTCGCATAGCGGGAGAATACAATGAGCAGTTCTTC
NA	14	NA	TRBJ2-7	TRBV29-1	CSVESGGESYEQYF	TGCAGCGTTGAATCCGGGGGCGAGTCCTACGAGCAGTACTTC
NA	14	few	TRBJ1-2	TRBV25-1	CASSSRQAFGGYTF	TGTGCCAGCAGCTCAAGACAGGCCTTTGGGGGCTACACCTTC
NA	16	NA	TRBJ1-4	TRBV19	CASRDQGEEGGEKLFF	TGTGCCAGTAGAGATCAGGGCGAGGAGGGCGGTGAAAAACTGTTTTTT
NA	13	NA	TRBJ2-1	TRBV28	CASRGGIHNEQFF	TGTGCCAGCAGAGGAGGGATACATAATGAGCAGTTCTTC
NA	15	NA	TRBJ2-1	TRBV28	CASSLGWQGTDEQFF	TGTGCCAGCAGTTTGGGGTGGCAGGGTACGGATGAGCAGTTCTTC
NA	15	once	TRBJ1-2	TRBV19	CASSIDGWIFYGYTF	TGTGCCAGTAGTATAGACGGGTGGATATTTTATGGCTACACCTTC
NA	14	NA	TRBJ1-5	TRBV10-3	CAISESLGNQPQHF	TGTGCCATCAGTGAGTCGCTCGGCAATCAGCCCCAGCATTTT
NA	14	NA	TRBJ2-5	TRBV15	CATSSGQGEETQYF	TGTGCCACCAGCAGCGGTCAGGGAGAAGAGACCCAGTACTTC
NA	17	NA	TRBJ2-1	TRBV5-4	CASSLRIRTLGYNEQFF	TGTGCCAGCAGCTTGCGTATTAGGACGCTCGGCTACAATGAGCAGTTCTTC
TRBD2	16	NA	TRBJ2-2	TRBV5-1	CASSLASGRNTGELFF	TGCGCCAGCAGCTTGGCTAGCGGGAGGAACACCGGGGAGCTGTTTTTT
NA	14	NA	TRBJ2-2	TRBV29-1	CSVAPGAPVGELFF	TGCAGCGTTGCCCCGGGTGCTCCAGTCGGGGAGCTGTTTTTT